What follows describes a single T cell receptor beta chain. These data are taken from a study of shared T cell receptors in the human thymus. The method was immunoSEQ multiplex PCR; TCRdb's version includes in-frame clones alone and lacks a portion of them. The sample lists about 380,000 clones, over 90% occurring once. The specimen sequenced was thymocytes. The TCR comes from a human donor.

CDR3 amino acids: CATTGGPDTQYF. CDR3 bases: TGTGCCACCACGGGGGGCCCAGATACGCAGTATTTT. The gene calls are TRBV15 and TRBJ2-3, with D maybe TRBD2 (7 bases). V gave up 7 bases and J gave up 4 bases, with 9 bases separating them. The germline CDR1 and CDR2 sequences are LNHNV and YYDKDF (reference sequence). The CDR3 extends over 12 amino acids. Together with reference TRBV15 and TRBJ2-3, the CDR3 gives the full variable domain: DAMVIQNPRYQVTQFGKPVTLSCSQTLNHNVMYWYQQKSSQAPKLLFHYYDKDFNNEADTPDNFQSRRPNTSFCFLDIRSPGLGDTAMYLCATTGGPDTQYFGPGTRLTVL.